These 8 T cell receptor beta chains share one sample of origin, sequenced in a study of vaccination effects on CD4 cells after COVID-19. Viral peptide pool expansion of antigen-specific CD4+ T cells preceded sequencing in the ViraFEST assay. On roughly day 9 of culture, CD4+ T cells were separated out. Clones were read by immunoSEQ multiplex PCR, and TCRdb kept only the in-frame ones, dropping some. The table records about 60,000 clones, about four fifths of them present only once. Antigens for these TCRs are unknown. Sequences were derived from CD4+ T cells from PBMCs cultured with HCoV-229E spike peptides, sampled before COVID-19 vaccination. These receptor sequences come from a human donor who received a COVID-19 vaccine.

The rearrangement uses TRBV9 and TRBJ2-1, with a possible D match to TRBD1 (5 bases). This CDR3 spans 15 amino acids. Trimming shortened V by 0 bases and J by 3 bases, and 10 bases separated the two germline ends. Germline assignment: CDR1 SGDLS and CDR2 YYNGEE. The CDR3 coding sequence is TGTGCCAGCAGCGTAGAAGGGGATTTCTACAATGAGCAGTTCTTC. Residues: CASSVEGDFYNEQFF.

The chain joins TRBV27 to TRBJ2-1; TRBD1 agrees at 9 bases. The trim removed 5 bases at V and 4 bases at J, leaving 9 bases unmatched. The CDR3 has 16 residues. Germline-derived CDR1 and CDR2 are MNHEY and SMNVEV (reference sequence). For the CDR3, the DNA is TGTGCCAGCAGTCCCTGGACAGGGGAACTGTACAATGAGCAGTTCTTC. It translates to CASSPWTGELYNEQFF.

The rearrangement links TRBV5-1 to TRBJ2-2; D is perhaps TRBD2 (6 bases). There are 16 residues in the CDR3. Germline CDR1 and CDR2: SGHRS and YFSETQ. Trimming pared 1 base from V and 0 bases from J, leaving 10 bases between. The CDR3 loop reads CASSLTASANTGELFF. The DNA for the CDR3 is TGCGCCAGCAGCTTGACGGCTAGCGCGAACACCGGGGAGCTGTTTTTT.

V usage is TRBV6-5 and J usage is TRBJ2-1, with TRBD2 matching 7 bases. Germline CDR1 MNHEY, CDR2 SVGAGI. This CDR3 is 13 amino acids long. Trimming at V came to 4 bases and at J to 12 bases, leaving 9 bases not matched to a gene. The CDR3 protein is CASSLTTLAAQFF. The CDR3 bases are TGTGCCAGCAGTTTAACGACGCTAGCGGCGCAGTTCTTC.

This chain uses TRBV15 with TRBJ1-2; the D gene is possibly TRBD1 (6 bases). Trimming pared 4 bases from V and 2 bases from J, leaving 11 bases between. Looked up from germline, CDR1 is LNHNV and CDR2 is YYDKDF (reference sequence). This CDR3 contains 14 residues. CDR3 nucleotides: TGTGCCACCAGCACCGGACAGACAAACTATGGCTACACCTTC. Translating gives CATSTGQTNYGYTF.

The gene calls are TRBV5-5 and TRBJ1-5; D remains unclear. From germline, CDR1 is SGHKS and CDR2 YYEKEE (reference sequence). V lost 0 bases to trimming and J lost 7 bases, with 8 bases between them. This CDR3 region has 13 residues. CDR3 sequence (DNA): TGTGCCAGCAGCTTGGGTATTTGGCAGCCCCAGCATTTT. It yields the protein CASSLGIWQPQHF.

This chain joins TRBV10-3 and TRBJ2-2; D remains ambiguous. The CDR3 runs 14 residues. CDR1 is ENHRY, CDR2 SYGVKD, per germline. Between the trimmed V and J ends, which lost 3 bases and 0 bases, there was a span of 5 bases. The CDR3: CAISDLSNTGELFF. For the CDR3, the DNA is TGTGCCATCAGTGACCTTTCGAACACCGGGGAGCTGTTTTTT.

The chain combines TRBV3-1 (or the pseudogene TRBV3-2) with TRBJ1-3, with a tentative D call TRBD1 (5 bases). Trimming stripped 4 bases from V and 2 bases from J, with 12 bases between. The CDR3 has 15 amino acids. Germline V gene data show CDR1 as LGHDT and CDR2 as YNNKEL (reference sequence). The CDR3 reads CASSRPQGPGNTIYF. CDR3 bases: TGTGCCAGCAGCCGTCCCCAGGGACCTGGAAACACCATATATTTT.